The T cell receptor (beta chain) under discussion was sequenced for a study of cytomegalovirus exposure and HLA in healthy donors. Regarding the study as a whole: Earlier findings revealed that most TCR beta V segments proved productive either about 90% or about 30% of the time. With later analysis, a missense DCLRE1C variant became linked to TCR beta V- and J-gene trimming. Researchers had no immune exposure information except CMV serostatus available.

Turning to this clone: The target antigen is unknown.

PCR used 60 Vbeta primers and 13 Jbeta primers. The protocol was immunoSEQ multiplex PCR, while the TCRdb copy is restricted to in-frame clones and leaves out a portion. The sample yields around 120,000 clones, around 60% seen once. V lost 3 bases and J lost 5, with 8 bases in between. Looked up from germline, CDR1 is DFQATT and CDR2 is SNEGSKA (reference sequence). The CDR3 covers 11 residues. The V call is TRBV20-1, the J call TRBJ2-7; possible D gene TRBD2, 5 bases. The receptor was derived from a man aged 25-45 years in good health and CMV-seropositive. The sequencing sample was made of PBMCs. CDR3 loop: CSARAGDEQYF. The CDR3 nucleotides read TGCAGTGCTAGGGCCGGGGACGAGCAGTACTTC.